The rows below give T cell receptor beta chains drawn from one sample of a study of shared clonotypes between healthy human individuals. The protocol was immunoSEQ multiplex PCR, while the TCRdb copy is restricted to in-frame clones and leaves out a portion. This sample has nearly 2 million clones, with roughly 95% found just once. Sequencing was carried out using naive CD8+ T cells sorted from blood. These receptors were taken from a man younger than 35 in good health. Each CDR3 is given without its conserved first and last residue. A D gene is named only where the DNA matches it firmly. Clone size, where shown, is once, few, many, or a class for clones that have expanded.

abundance: NA
v_gene: TRBV7-6
j_gene: TRBJ2-5
d_gene: NA
CDR3aa: ASSSRMIDSSKETQY

abundance: few
v_gene: TRBV2
j_gene: TRBJ2-7
d_gene: NA
CDR3aa: ASSERSDYEQY

abundance: NA
v_gene: TRBV9
j_gene: TRBJ2-7
d_gene: NA
CDR3aa: ASSPRDSYEQY

abundance: NA
v_gene: TRBV7-8
j_gene: TRBJ2-1
d_gene: NA
CDR3aa: ASSFGQGFNNEQF

abundance: NA
v_gene: TRBV30
j_gene: TRBJ2-3
d_gene: NA
CDR3aa: AWEFMADTQY

abundance: NA
v_gene: TRBV27
j_gene: TRBJ2-5
d_gene: NA
CDR3aa: ASSPMGPETQY

abundance: NA
v_gene: TRBV19
j_gene: TRBJ2-7
d_gene: NA
CDR3aa: ASSPAQEGYEQY

abundance: NA
v_gene: TRBV4-2
j_gene: TRBJ1-4
d_gene: TRBD1
CDR3aa: ASSQDNSRQGDEKLF

abundance: NA
v_gene: TRBV7-9
j_gene: TRBJ2-7
d_gene: NA
CDR3aa: ASSWTQAYEQY

abundance: NA
v_gene: TRBV5-6
j_gene: TRBJ2-1
d_gene: NA
CDR3aa: ASSLWGASYNEQF

abundance: NA
v_gene: TRBV30
j_gene: TRBJ1-2
d_gene: NA
CDR3aa: AWSTDIYYGYT

abundance: NA
v_gene: TRBV6-6
j_gene: TRBJ1-5
d_gene: NA
CDR3aa: ASSPYGGSDQPQH

abundance: NA
v_gene: TRBV9
j_gene: TRBJ2-2
d_gene: TRBD1
CDR3aa: ASSVDPGGSPGELF

abundance: NA
v_gene: TRBV5-4
j_gene: TRBJ1-5
d_gene: NA
CDR3aa: ASSLDPEGSGNQPQH

abundance: NA
v_gene: TRBV10-3
j_gene: TRBJ2-2
d_gene: TRBD2
CDR3aa: AISESHWGGRNTGELF

abundance: NA
v_gene: TRBV5-1
j_gene: TRBJ2-7
d_gene: NA
CDR3aa: ASSLQGSYEQY

abundance: NA
v_gene: TRBV28
j_gene: TRBJ2-4
d_gene: TRBD2
CDR3aa: ASSPSGGPKNIQY

abundance: NA
v_gene: TRBV7-9
j_gene: TRBJ2-7
d_gene: NA
CDR3aa: ASSGNHRTGSYEQY

abundance: once
v_gene: TRBV28
j_gene: TRBJ1-4
d_gene: NA
CDR3aa: ASSFPGIRDEKLF

abundance: NA
v_gene: TRBV5-6
j_gene: TRBJ2-1
d_gene: NA
CDR3aa: ASSLDRSGAGDNEQF

abundance: NA
v_gene: TRBV27
j_gene: TRBJ2-1
d_gene: TRBD1
CDR3aa: ASSWTGGYNEQF

abundance: NA
v_gene: TRBV5-1
j_gene: TRBJ2-7
d_gene: NA
CDR3aa: ASSPEGWDEQY

abundance: NA
v_gene: TRBV11-2
j_gene: TRBJ2-1
d_gene: TRBD2
CDR3aa: ASSFPPLAGGNEQF

abundance: NA
v_gene: TRBV30
j_gene: TRBJ1-1
d_gene: NA
CDR3aa: AWSAPKAF

abundance: NA
v_gene: TRBV11-2
j_gene: TRBJ1-1
d_gene: NA
CDR3aa: ASSSRTDQHTEAF

abundance: NA
v_gene: TRBV28
j_gene: TRBJ2-2
d_gene: NA
CDR3aa: ASSAQGAGELF

abundance: NA
v_gene: TRBV4-1
j_gene: TRBJ2-2
d_gene: NA
CDR3aa: ASSQYPSGEYTGELF

abundance: NA
v_gene: TRBV5-1
j_gene: TRBJ1-4
d_gene: NA
CDR3aa: ASSVQQGGIEKLF

abundance: once
v_gene: TRBV6-6
j_gene: TRBJ2-1
d_gene: TRBD2
CDR3aa: ASRSPGTSGSNEQF

abundance: NA
v_gene: TRBV19
j_gene: TRBJ1-6
d_gene: NA
CDR3aa: ASSWGEEASPLH

abundance: once
v_gene: TRBV9
j_gene: TRBJ2-2
d_gene: NA
CDR3aa: ASSPSPANTGELF

abundance: once
v_gene: TRBV2
j_gene: TRBJ2-5
d_gene: NA
CDR3aa: ASSEDTQY

abundance: once
v_gene: TRBV27
j_gene: TRBJ2-5
d_gene: TRBD1
CDR3aa: ASSLSGTGETQY

abundance: NA
v_gene: TRBV2
j_gene: TRBJ2-7
d_gene: TRBD2
CDR3aa: ASSEAPWREQGYEQY

abundance: NA
v_gene: TRBV5-1
j_gene: TRBJ2-1
d_gene: NA
CDR3aa: ASSPDYNEQF

abundance: NA
v_gene: TRBV5-1
j_gene: TRBJ1-1
d_gene: NA
CDR3aa: ASSFYRGMNTEAF

abundance: NA
v_gene: TRBV6-5
j_gene: TRBJ1-1
d_gene: NA
CDR3aa: ASSYREGGTEAF

abundance: NA
v_gene: TRBV4-1
j_gene: TRBJ2-5
d_gene: TRBD2
CDR3aa: ASSQVWASGDQETQY

abundance: NA
v_gene: TRBV5-5
j_gene: TRBJ1-1
d_gene: NA
CDR3aa: ASSLEGLHTEAF

abundance: NA
v_gene: TRBV7-9
j_gene: TRBJ2-5
d_gene: NA
CDR3aa: ASSSNAKGALETQY

abundance: NA
v_gene: TRBV10-1
j_gene: TRBJ2-7
d_gene: TRBD1
CDR3aa: ASSDWTGSSYEQY

abundance: NA
v_gene: TRBV27
j_gene: TRBJ2-7
d_gene: TRBD1
CDR3aa: ASSSGQGVGEQY

abundance: NA
v_gene: TRBV7-2
j_gene: TRBJ2-7
d_gene: NA
CDR3aa: ASSLAGGGLYEQY

abundance: NA
v_gene: TRBV27
j_gene: TRBJ2-1
d_gene: NA
CDR3aa: ASSLQGEGADNEQF

abundance: NA
v_gene: TRBV5-8
j_gene: TRBJ1-1
d_gene: TRBD1
CDR3aa: ANRQGYGDTEAF

abundance: NA
v_gene: TRBV10-1
j_gene: TRBJ2-5
d_gene: NA
CDR3aa: ASSESVSETQY